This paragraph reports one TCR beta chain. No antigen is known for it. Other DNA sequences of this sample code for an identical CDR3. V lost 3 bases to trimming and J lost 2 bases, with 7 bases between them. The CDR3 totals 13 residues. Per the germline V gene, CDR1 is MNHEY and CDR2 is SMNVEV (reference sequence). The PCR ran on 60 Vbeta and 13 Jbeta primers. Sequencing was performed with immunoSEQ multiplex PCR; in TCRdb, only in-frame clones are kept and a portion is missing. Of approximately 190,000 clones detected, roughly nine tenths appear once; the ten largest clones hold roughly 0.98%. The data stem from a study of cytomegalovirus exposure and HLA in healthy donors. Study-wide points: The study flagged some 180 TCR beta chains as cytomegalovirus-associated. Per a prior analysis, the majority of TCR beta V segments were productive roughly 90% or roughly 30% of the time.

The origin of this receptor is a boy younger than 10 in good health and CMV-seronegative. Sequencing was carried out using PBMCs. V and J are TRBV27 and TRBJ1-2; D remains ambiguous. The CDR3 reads CASSFRENYGYTF. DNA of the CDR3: TGTGCCAGCAGTTTTCGGGAGAACTATGGCTACACCTTC.